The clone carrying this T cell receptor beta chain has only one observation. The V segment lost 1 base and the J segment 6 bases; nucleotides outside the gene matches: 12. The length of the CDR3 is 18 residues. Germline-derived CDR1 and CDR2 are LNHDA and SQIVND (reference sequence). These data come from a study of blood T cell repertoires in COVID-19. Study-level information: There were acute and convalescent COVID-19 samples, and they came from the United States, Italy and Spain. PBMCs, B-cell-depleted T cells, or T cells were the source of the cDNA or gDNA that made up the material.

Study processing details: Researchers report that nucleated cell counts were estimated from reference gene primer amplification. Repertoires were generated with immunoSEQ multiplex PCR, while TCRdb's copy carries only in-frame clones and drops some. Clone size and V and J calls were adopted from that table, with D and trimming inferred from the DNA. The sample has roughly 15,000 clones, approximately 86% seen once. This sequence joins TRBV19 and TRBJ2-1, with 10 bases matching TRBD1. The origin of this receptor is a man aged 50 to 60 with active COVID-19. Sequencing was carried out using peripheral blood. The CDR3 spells CASSIAVGGQGWANEQFF. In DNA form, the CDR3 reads TGTGCCAGTAGTATAGCGGTTGGGGGACAGGGGTGGGCCAATGAGCAGTTCTTC.